The 32 T cell receptor beta chains reported below all come from one sample, sequenced in a study of T cells after yellow fever vaccination. MiXCR, applied by TCRdb to the 5' RACE reads, yields one record per CDR3 protein. Among approximately 330,000 distinct CDR3 sequences listed, around an eighth were seen once. The sample consisted of CD4+ T cells sorted from PBMCs, taken 15 days after the yellow fever booster vaccination. These receptors all stem from a man aged 18 to 30 who received the YFV17D yellow fever vaccine.

This clonotype has just a few counts. The V gene is TRBV5-1, the J gene TRBJ1-3; D not resolved. Germline loops: CDR1 SGHRS, CDR2 YFSETQ. CDR3 length: 15 amino acids. V shed 0 bases and J shed 0 bases, with 7 bases lying between them. The CDR3 loop is CASSLAVTSGNTIYF. DNA for the CDR3: TGCGCCAGCAGCTTGGCCGTAACCTCTGGAAACACCATATATTTT.

This clonotype was detected a few times. The chain carries TRBV4-2 and TRBJ1-5; D perhaps matches TRBD1 (5 bases). This CDR3 has 15 residues. Germline CDR1 reads LGHNA; CDR2 reads YNFKEQ. The V gene lost 6 bases and the J gene lost 3 bases, with 15 bases spanning the gap. This CDR3 is CASSPEGTNNQPQHF. The CDR3 DNA reads TGTGCCAGCAGTCCTGAGGGGACCAACAATCAGCCCCAGCATTTT.

This chain uses TRBV5-6 with TRBJ2-3; possible D gene TRBD2, 5 bases. The CDR3 runs 13 residues. CDR1 SGHDT and CDR2 YYEEEE come from the germline V gene. V shed 8 bases and J shed 4 bases, with 14 bases lying between them. CDR3 nucleotides: TGTGCCAGTAGTATCGGGGTAGCAGATACGCAGTATTTT. Protein sequence: CASSIGVADTQYF.

In its sample, this clonotype was seen a few times. This chain connects TRBV10-3 to TRBJ2-3, with a possible D match to TRBD1 (6 bases). CDR1 and CDR2 from the germline V gene are ENHRY and SYGVKD. Deletions cut 6 bases from V and 2 bases from J, with 15 bases between. CDR3 size: 15 residues. CDR3 amino acids: CAIRALGGLTDTQYF. In nucleotides, the CDR3 is TGTGCCATCAGGGCCCTTGGGGGCCTCACAGATACGCAGTATTTT.

This clonotype has more than one count but fewer than ten. The gene calls are TRBV5-1 and TRBJ1-5; no firm D call. Germline CDR1 is SGHRS and CDR2 is YFSETQ. The CDR3 runs 13 residues. V lost 4 bases and J lost 4, with 9 bases in between. CDR3 region: CASSQEPNQPQHF. CDR3 sequence (DNA): TGCGCCAGCAGCCAGGAACCTAATCAGCCCCAGCATTTT.

Only a few counts were recorded for this clonotype. The genes are TRBV20-1 and TRBJ2-5; TRBD2 matches 8 bases. The J segment lost 5 bases and the V segment lost 2 bases, leaving 4 bases of the junction unmatched. The CDR3 runs 13 residues. The V gene's germline CDR1 is DFQATT and CDR2 SNEGSKA (reference sequence). The CDR3 coding sequence is TGCAGTGCTAGAAAGCGGGGGAAGGAGACCCAGTACTTC. Its protein is CSARKRGKETQYF.

For this clonotype: One base away lies a much larger clone, so this may be a sequencing read error. V gene TRBV7-2 combines with J gene TRBJ2-5, with 13 bases matching TRBD2. CDR1 and CDR2 from the germline V gene are SGHTA and FQGNSA. The CDR3 extends over 15 amino acids. J lost 6 bases, V lost 8 bases, and 9 bases had no gene match. CDR3 nucleotide sequence: TGTGCCAGCTGCCTAACTAGCGGGGGGGCCCAGACCCAGTACTTC. Translation: CASCLTSGGAQTQYF.

The chain employs TRBV6-2 or TRBV6-3 and TRBJ2-1; D gene ambiguous. Trimming removed 3 bases at V and 10 bases at J, with 10 bases between. This CDR3 comprises 12 residues. The V gene's germline CDR1 is MNHEY and CDR2 SVGEGT. Written as DNA, the CDR3 is TGTGCCAGCAGTTATTTGTGGACGGAGCAGTTCTTC. Its protein is CASSYLWTEQFF.

This clonotype has more than one count but fewer than ten. The chain combines TRBV21-1 with TRBJ2-7; the D call TRBD1 from the table was never checked on the DNA. TRBV21-1 is recorded as a pseudogene. This CDR3 spans 16 amino acids. The CDR3 coding sequence is TGTGCCAGCAGCAGCTCAGGGGGCCGCGGCGTCTACGAGCAGTACGTC. As protein: CASSSSGGRGVYEQYV.

The sample holds many counts of this clonotype. CDR3 protein: CASSPDEWQSGNTIYF. CDR3 nucleotide sequence: TGTGCCAGCAGCCCCGATGAGTGGCAGTCTGGAAACACCATATATTTT. The rearrangement joins TRBV4-2 to TRBJ1-3, with unresolved D. CDR1 LGHNA and CDR2 YNFKEQ come from the germline V gene. The V end lost 4 bases, the J end lost 1 base, and 14 bases lay between the germline ends. CDR3 size: 16 residues.

The chain uses TRBV9 and TRBJ1-6; D ambiguous. Trimming stripped 0 bases from V and 10 bases from J, with 8 bases between. The germline V gene encodes CDR1 SGDLS and CDR2 YYNGEE. This CDR3 spans 13 amino acids. In DNA, the CDR3 is TGTGCCAGCAGCGTAGATCGAGGGTCACCCCTCCACTTT. It encodes CASSVDRGSPLHF.

V is TRBV11-2 and J is TRBJ2-2; 12 bases agree with TRBD2. The V gene's germline CDR1 is SGHAT and CDR2 FQNNGV. The CDR3 is made up of 15 amino acids. Germline trimming cut 5 bases from V and 5 bases from J; bases unmatched to any gene: 3. The CDR3 DNA reads as TGTGCCAGCAGCCATCTAGCGGGGGGGACCGGGGAGCTGTTTTTT. It encodes CASSHLAGGTGELFF.

This clonotype was seen a handful of times. CDR3 protein: CASSTNRGGQETQYF. In nucleotides, the CDR3 is TGTGCCAGCAGTACCAACAGGGGAGGCCAAGAGACCCAGTACTTC. This chain connects TRBV9 to TRBJ2-5; tentatively, D is TRBD1 (7 bases). CDR3 length equals 15 residues. Germline V gives CDR1 SGDLS, CDR2 YYNGEE. Trimming stripped 5 bases from V and 1 base from J, with 15 bases between.

This clonotype was detected a few times. The chain employs TRBV12-3 or TRBV12-4 and TRBJ1-1; no reliable D call. The V and J ends lost 3 bases and 0 bases respectively, with 8 bases between them. This CDR3 region has 14 residues. In DNA form, the CDR3 reads TGTGCCAGCAGTTTGTACAGACTGAACACTGAAGCTTTCTTT. Encoded protein: CASSLYRLNTEAFF.

This clonotype was detected a few times. The rearrangement links TRBV3-1 to TRBJ1-3; D might be TRBD1 (5 bases). Germline-derived CDR1 and CDR2 are LGHDT and YNNKEL (reference sequence). V shed 3 bases and J shed 0 bases, with 12 bases lying between them. This CDR3 is 16 amino acids long. CDR3 bases: TGTGCCAGCAGCCACCTGCCGGGACGCTCTGGAAACACCATATATTTT. It translates to CASSHLPGRSGNTIYF.

A few counts support this clonotype. The V and J genes are TRBV6-5 and TRBJ2-2; D is perhaps TRBD1 or TRBD2 (6 bases each). Trimming removed 2 bases at V and 7 bases at J, with 11 bases between. The CDR3 is 14 residues long. The germline CDR1 and CDR2 sequences are MNHEY and SVGAGI. The CDR3 region is CASSYTGAHGELFF. The DNA for the CDR3 is TGTGCCAGCAGTTACACGGGGGCCCACGGGGAGCTGTTTTTT.

The gene calls are TRBV3-1 and TRBJ2-1, with unresolved D. This CDR3 spans 15 amino acids. Germline-derived CDR1 and CDR2 are LGHDT and YNNKEL (reference sequence). Trimming pared 1 base from V and 4 bases from J, leaving 11 bases between. The CDR3 here is CASSQALIKYNEQFF. The DNA of the CDR3 is TGTGCCAGCAGCCAAGCTCTGATAAAGTACAATGAGCAGTTCTTC.

The gene calls are TRBV20-1 and TRBJ1-2; no definite D call. Trimming took off 3 bases at V and 7 bases at J, with 12 bases between the two ends. The CDR3 is 12 residues long. Germline V lookup: CDR1 DFQATT, CDR2 SNEGSKA (reference sequence). CDR3 nucleotides: TGCAGTGCTAGCAGGAACGAGCGTGGCTACACCTTC. It translates to CSASRNERGYTF.

The chain joins TRBV18 to TRBJ2-7; D perhaps matches TRBD1 (6 bases). Germline V gene lookup returns CDR1 KGHSH and CDR2 LQKENI. This CDR3 has 14 residues. V shed 3 bases and J shed 0 bases, with 9 bases lying between them. CDR3 bases: TGTGCCAGCTCACCGCCGACAGGCTCCTACGAGCAGTACTTC. Protein: CASSPPTGSYEQYF.

This clonotype was picked up many times. This chain uses TRBV4-2 with TRBJ2-7; 7 bases align to TRBD1. The V gene's germline CDR1 is LGHNA and CDR2 YNFKEQ. V lost 2 bases and J lost 2; bases outside the gene matches: 15. This CDR3 is 18 amino acids long. CDR3 residues: CASSQRLLLGTVAYEQYF. The CDR3 nucleotides read TGTGCCAGCAGCCAAAGGCTGCTTCTAGGGACAGTCGCCTACGAGCAGTACTTC.

Only a few counts were recorded for this clonotype. The rearrangement joins TRBV6-5 to TRBJ2-3; tentatively, D is TRBD2 (6 bases). V lost 1 base and J 1 base, leaving 9 bases between the germline ends. Germline V gives CDR1 MNHEY, CDR2 SVGAGI. The CDR3 totals 15 residues. The CDR3, as DNA: TGTGCCAGCAGTTACTGGCGCGGGGGCACAGATACGCAGTATTTT. This codes for CASSYWRGGTDTQYF.

This clonotype has at least ten counts. V and J are TRBV24-1 and TRBJ2-5; D is perhaps TRBD1 or TRBD2 (6 bases each). CDR1 and CDR2 (germline): KGHDR, SFDVKD. The length of the CDR3 is 15 residues. Trimming took 2 bases from V and 0 from J, leaving 9 bases between them. Here the CDR3 DNA reads TGTGCCACCAGTGATTCGGGGGCCTACCAAGAGACCCAGTACTTC. Protein: CATSDSGAYQETQYF.

The V call is TRBV20-1, the J call TRBJ1-5; D perhaps matches TRBD1 (6 bases). V lost 2 bases and J lost 3, with 17 bases in between. The CDR3 consists of 16 residues. Germline values: CDR1 DFQATT, CDR2 SNEGSKA (reference sequence). The CDR3 reads CSARSKTGFFNQPQHF. DNA for the CDR3: TGCAGTGCTAGATCGAAGACAGGATTTTTCAATCAGCCCCAGCATTTT.

This clonotype has just a few counts. The chain recombines TRBV2 with TRBJ2-7; D remains unclear. The CDR3 contains 14 residues. From germline, CDR1 is SNHLY and CDR2 FYNNEI. The germline V and J ends were trimmed by 2 bases and 3 bases, with 11 bases remaining between them. CDR3: CASSESQAYYEQYV. CDR3 in DNA: TGTGCCAGCAGTGAAAGCCAGGCCTACTACGAGCAGTACGTC.

The chain uses TRBV20-1 and TRBJ2-5, with TRBD2 matching 10 bases. There are 16 residues in the CDR3. The V gene's germline CDR1 is DFQATT and CDR2 SNEGSKA (reference sequence). The junction had 5 bases not matched to a gene; V was cut back by 0 bases and J by 1 base. In nucleotides, the CDR3 is TGCAGTGCTAGAGACCCGAGGACTAGCGGCCAAGAGACCCAGTACTTC. It translates to CSARDPRTSGQETQYF.

The chain combines TRBV7-3 with TRBJ2-1; the match to TRBD2 covers 8 bases. The germline gives CDR1 SGHTA, CDR2 FQGTGA. CDR3 length equals 15 residues. Trimming removed 6 bases from V and 4 bases from J; junction bases left unmatched: 8. The CDR3 is CASSSRGGVYNEQFF. CDR3 DNA sequence: TGTGCCAGCAGTTCCCGGGGGGGGGTTTACAATGAGCAGTTCTTC.

This sequence joins TRBV7-9 and TRBJ1-2; D remains ambiguous. The CDR3 totals 14 residues. V lost 1 base, J lost 0 bases, and 6 bases lay in between. The germline CDR1 and CDR2 sequences are SEHNR and FQNEAQ (reference sequence). This chain's CDR3 is CASSLDSPNYGYTF. CDR3 sequence (DNA): TGTGCCAGCAGCTTAGACAGCCCTAACTATGGCTACACCTTC.

The rearrangement joins TRBV6-5 to TRBJ2-2, with D tentatively TRBD1 (5 bases). The CDR3 runs 15 residues. V lost 7 bases and J 3 bases, leaving 15 bases between the germline ends. Germline CDR1 MNHEY, CDR2 SVGAGI. CDR3 region: CASTLQGAYTGELFF. Here the CDR3 DNA reads TGTGCCAGCACTCTCCAAGGGGCGTACACCGGGGAGCTGTTTTTT.

In this sample, this clonotype turned up a few times. V is TRBV6-5 and J is TRBJ1-6, with D hard to call. Trimming stripped 2 bases from V and 6 bases from J, with 14 bases between. Germline V gene lookup returns CDR1 MNHEY and CDR2 SVGAGI. The CDR3 contains 16 residues. CDR3 DNA: TGTGCCAGCAGTTACACACGACCCCGTGGTAATTCACCCCTCCACTTT. Protein: CASSYTRPRGNSPLHF.

The V gene is TRBV7-2, the J gene TRBJ1-1, with D possibly being TRBD1 (5 bases). Germline V gene sequence: CDR1 SGHTA, CDR2 FQGNSA. The CDR3 extends over 12 amino acids. Between the trimmed V and J ends, which lost 3 bases and 10 bases, there was a span of 12 bases. CDR3 amino acids: CASSFRDSRAFF. In DNA form, the CDR3 reads TGTGCCAGCAGCTTTCGTGACAGTAGAGCTTTCTTT.

This clonotype was detected a few times. The chain combines TRBV20-1 with TRBJ2-7; D call uncertain. The V end lost 3 bases, the J end lost 4 bases, and 16 bases lay between the germline ends. The germline V gene has CDR1 DFQATT and CDR2 SNEGSKA (reference sequence). The length of the CDR3 is 14 residues. The CDR3 spells CSASDLAGSYEQYF. The CDR3 nucleotides are TGCAGTGCTAGTGACTTGGCAGGTTCTTACGAGCAGTACTTC.

V is TRBV4-1 and J is TRBJ1-2; D unresolved. Trimming shortened V by 0 bases and J by 2 bases, and 7 bases separated the two germline ends. The CDR3 spans 14 residues. CDR1 is MGHRA, CDR2 YSYEKL, per germline. The CDR3 sequence is CASSQEQSNYGYTF. CDR3 in DNA: TGCGCCAGCAGCCAAGAACAGTCGAACTATGGCTACACCTTC.